The 13 T cell receptor beta chains listed next were all sequenced from one sample in a study of cytomegalovirus exposure and HLA in healthy donors (dated by TCRdb to 2016 to 2017). Preparation of the library involved the immunoSEQ multiplex PCR assay. For the multiplex PCR, a mixture combining 60 forward primers for TCR Vbeta segments and 13 reverse primers for TCR Jbeta segments was used. TCRdb's version of the immuneACCESS table is confined to in-frame rearrangements and falls short of the full clone set. An unresolved V gene accounts for under half of the shortfall where checked; the remainder is of unknown origin. This sample comprises 150,000 or so clones, approximately 72% of them detected only once. 2% to 2.5% of the sample is taken by the ten largest. Sequencing was done on a sample of PBMCs. The source of these receptors is a human donor in good health.

The chain is built from TRBV19 and TRBJ1-5; 9 bases match TRBD1. Unmatched junction bases numbered 4, after V lost 3 bases and J lost 4 bases. This CDR3 comprises 15 residues. Germline CDR1 is LNHDA and CDR2 is SQIVND (reference sequence). The CDR3 here is CASSMTGGWNQPQHF. CDR3 DNA sequence: TGTGCCAGTAGTATGACAGGGGGATGGAATCAGCCCCAGCATTTT.

This chain connects TRBV5-6 to TRBJ1-3, with D uncertain. Trimming removed 4 bases from V and 0 bases from J, with 14 bases in between. CDR1 and CDR2 from the germline V gene are SGHDT and YYEEEE. CDR3 length: 16 residues. The CDR3 region has the DNA TGTGCCAGCAGCCCCATACGGGGTAGCTCTGGAAACACCATATATTTT. Its protein product is CASSPIRGSSGNTIYF.

This chain links TRBV5-6 with TRBJ1-1; a weak D match, TRBD1 (5 bases). The germline V and J ends were trimmed by 3 bases and 4 bases, with 16 bases remaining between them. Looked up from germline, CDR1 is SGHDT and CDR2 is YYEEEE. The CDR3 runs to 15 residues. The DNA of the CDR3 is TGTGCCAGCAGCTGGAGGGTGGGGGACCTCACTGAAGCTTTCTTT. Translated, it gives CASSWRVGDLTEAFF.

On this clone itself: Other DNA variants within this sample encode the same CDR3. The rearrangement uses TRBV2 and TRBJ1-1; 8 bases are shared with TRBD1. The trim removed 4 bases at V and 1 base at J, leaving 2 bases unmatched. Germline-derived CDR1 and CDR2 are SNHLY and FYNNEI. CDR3 length equals 14 residues. The CDR3: CASSGGTGNTEAFF. In nucleotides, the CDR3 is TGTGCCAGCAGTGGGGGGACAGGGAACACTGAAGCTTTCTTT.

This clone was counted a few times. In the same sample, other DNA sequences code for this CDR3. The V call is TRBV13, the J call TRBJ2-3; TRBD2 is a possible D gene (7 bases). V was pared by 3 bases and J by 4 bases, with 14 bases between. The CDR3 consists of 15 residues. In germline, CDR1 is PRHDT, CDR2 FYEKMQ (reference sequence). The CDR3 spells CASSLRGGAADTQYF. The CDR3 DNA reads as TGTGCCAGCAGCTTGAGGGGGGGCGCAGCAGATACGCAGTATTTT.

The chain uses TRBV5-1 and TRBJ2-5, with 11 bases aligning to TRBD2. The CDR3 extends over 16 amino acids. V dropped 2 bases and J dropped 5; count of bases not matched to a gene: 8. The germline gives CDR1 SGHRS, CDR2 YFSETQ. Written as DNA, the CDR3 is TGCGCCAGCAGCTTAGGGGGGACTAGCGGCCAGGAGACCCAGTACTTC. Its translation is CASSLGGTSGQETQYF.

The chain has TRBV2 and TRBJ1-2; D gene unclear. CDR1 is SNHLY, CDR2 FYNNEI, per germline. This CDR3 is 13 amino acids long. V gave up 7 bases and J gave up 2 bases, with 11 bases separating them. The CDR3 loop is CASTFNENYGYTF. CDR3 coding DNA: TGTGCCAGCACCTTCAACGAGAACTATGGCTACACCTTC.

The rearrangement uses TRBV7-2 and TRBJ1-2, with a tentative D call TRBD1 (6 bases). Trimming shortened V by 5 bases and J by 4 bases, and 20 bases separated the two germline ends. This CDR3 spans 16 amino acids. The V gene's germline CDR1 is SGHTA and CDR2 FQGNSA. CDR3 in amino acids: CASSTNPGTGSYGYTF. As DNA, the CDR3 is TGTGCCAGCAGCACTAACCCGGGAACAGGGAGCTATGGCTACACCTTC.

This clone was observed once. The rearrangement joins TRBV19 to TRBJ2-7; 7 positions match TRBD1. J was trimmed by 2 bases and V by 5 bases; bases with no gene match: 6. CDR3 size: 14 residues. Germline V gene data show CDR1 as LNHDA and CDR2 as SQIVND (reference sequence). The CDR3 DNA reads TGTGCCAGTAGTGCTGCCGGGACAGCCTACGAGCAGTACTTC. As protein: CASSAAGTAYEQYF.

The genes are TRBV18 and TRBJ2-2; no definite D call. V was pared by 2 bases and J by 6 bases, with 10 bases between. CDR1 is KGHSH and CDR2 is LQKENI in the germline V gene. CDR3 length: 14 amino acids. CDR3 loop: CASSPVRFAGELFF. The CDR3 coding sequence is TGTGCCAGCTCACCAGTCAGGTTCGCCGGGGAGCTGTTTTTT.

This chain links TRBV19 with TRBJ1-2, with 8 positions matching TRBD1. The CDR3 is 14 amino acids. Trimming took 4 bases from V and 7 from J; bases not matched to a gene: 8. Germline CDR1 reads LNHDA; CDR2 reads SQIVND (reference sequence). The CDR3 DNA reads TGTGCCAGTAGTAATGACAGGGGATCCGCTGGCTACACCTTC. It codes for CASSNDRGSAGYTF.

The chain combines TRBV2 with TRBJ1-1, with 8 bases matching TRBD1. Losses at the gene ends were 6 bases for V and 7 bases for J; bases not matched to a gene: 7. The CDR3 has 13 residues. Germline lookup yields CDR1 SNHLY and CDR2 FYNNEI. This CDR3 is CASRADRGGEAFF. CDR3 DNA sequence: TGTGCCAGCAGGGCCGACAGGGGTGGTGAAGCTTTCTTT.

V usage is TRBV27 and J usage is TRBJ1-1; maybe TRBD1 (6 bases). Germline V gene data show CDR1 as MNHEY and CDR2 as SMNVEV (reference sequence). V was cut by 5 bases and J by 4 bases, with 14 bases left in between. This CDR3 contains 14 residues. The CDR3, as DNA: TGTGCCAGCAGTATCACCCGGACAGCCACTGAAGCTTTCTTT. It translates to CASSITRTATEAFF.